The T cell receptor beta chain described here comes from a study of blood T cell repertoires in COVID-19. Measured with immunoSEQ multiplex PCR; TCRdb has only the in-frame clones, and not every one. This repertoire shows about 39,000 clones, about 94% found once; its top ten account for roughly 3.7%. The CDR3 extends over 14 amino acids. The germline gives CDR1 MNHEY, CDR2 SMNVEV (reference sequence). V dropped 3 bases and J dropped 1 base, with 7 bases sitting between them. The TCR sequence derives from a human donor with active COVID-19. The donor label of this sample is uncertain. The sample consisted of peripheral blood. The V gene is TRBV27, the J gene TRBJ2-1; no clear D gene. The CDR3 nucleotides read TGTGCCAGCAGTTTCTCTCTTTCCTACAATGAGCAGTTCTTC. It encodes CASSFSLSYNEQFF.